The 17 T cell receptor beta chains below come from one sample, sequenced in a study of T-cell memory formation after mild COVID-19. TCRdb recomputed calls from the 5' RACE reads with MiXCR, one row per CDR3 protein. The sample holds some 340,000 distinct CDR3 sequences, 10% to 15% seen once. Material for sequencing was PBMCs or a T cell subset sorted from them (not recorded which). These receptors originate from a man between 18 and 35 years old who had mild COVID-19 (a few samples of this study predate the infection). Cell type and time point are not known.

This clonotype occurred a few times. The chain has TRBV9 and TRBJ2-1, with 9 bases matching TRBD1. V shed 3 bases and J 4 bases; nucleotides not matched to a gene: 14. The CDR3 has 18 residues. Germline lookup yields CDR1 SGDLS and CDR2 YYNGEE. This chain's CDR3 is CASSGGTGYGLTYNEQFF. In DNA form, the CDR3 reads TGTGCCAGCAGCGGTGGGACAGGGTACGGCCTAACATACAATGAGCAGTTCTTC.

This clonotype has just a few counts. The CDR3 is CASSGQDPSYEQYF. CDR3 bases: TGTGCCAGCTCGGGACAGGACCCCTCCTACGAGCAGTACTTC. J is TRBJ2-7 and V is TRBV18; 8 bases map to TRBD1. This CDR3 contains 14 residues. Germline CDR1 is KGHSH and CDR2 is LQKENI. The ends lost 6 bases at V and 0 bases at J; junction bases unmatched: 4.

In this sample, this clonotype turned up many times. The chain recombines TRBV7-9 with TRBJ2-7; D gene uncertain. The CDR3 loop spans 12 amino acids. Per germline, CDR1 SEHNR and CDR2 FQNEAQ (reference sequence). V shed 5 bases and J shed 6 bases, with 11 bases lying between them. The CDR3 bases are TGTGCCAGCAGCGGTCGTGTTCGCGAGCAGTACTTC. As protein: CASSGRVREQYF. Filled out from reference TRBV7-9 and TRBJ2-7, the complete variable domain reads DTGVSQNPRHKITKRGQNVTFRCDPISEHNRLYWYRQTLGQGPEFLTYFQNEAQLEKSRLLSDRFSAERPKGSFSTLEIQRTEQGDSAMYLCASSGRVREQYFGPGTRLTVT.

The table lists this clonotype with a few counts. The chain recombines TRBV7-9 with TRBJ2-3; D possibly corresponds to TRBD1 (5 bases). Trimming cost V 5 bases and J 4 bases, with 10 bases left between them. Germline lookup yields CDR1 SEHNR and CDR2 FQNEAQ (reference sequence). The length of the CDR3 is 13 residues. The CDR3 nucleotides are TGTGCCAGCAGCCACTCAGGGCCAGATACGCAGTATTTT. Its protein is CASSHSGPDTQYF.

In this sample, this clonotype turned up a few times. This chain links TRBV9 with TRBJ2-1, with 7 nucleotides matching TRBD1. The CDR3 loop spans 14 amino acids. The V and J ends lost 3 bases and 2 bases, in that order; junction bases with no gene match: 2. Germline values: CDR1 SGDLS, CDR2 YYNGEE. The CDR3, as DNA: TGTGCCAGCAGCGAGGGGACAGCCTACAATGAGCAGTTCTTC. Translation: CASSEGTAYNEQFF.

The chain carries TRBV4-1 and TRBJ2-5, with 12 bases that match TRBD2. In germline, CDR1 is MGHRA, CDR2 YSYEKL. The junction had 15 bases not matched to a gene; V was cut back by 8 bases and J by 2 bases. There are 18 residues in the CDR3. The CDR3 DNA is TGCGCCAGCTCACCAAGGGGCCCCGGGACTAGCGGGCAAGAGACCCAGTACTTC. It specifies CASSPRGPGTSGQETQYF.

The chain recombines TRBV6-5 with TRBJ2-2; TRBD2 agrees at 11 bases. This CDR3 contains 15 residues. CDR1 MNHEY and CDR2 SVGAGI come from the germline V gene. The V and J ends lost 8 bases and 6 bases, in that order; junction bases with no gene match: 8. Here the CDR3 DNA reads TGTGCCAGCGCTTCACGACTAGCGGGGCCCGGGGAGCTGTTTTTT. Its translation is CASASRLAGPGELFF.

The chain is built from TRBV10-2 and TRBJ1-6, with D hard to call. This CDR3 region has 14 residues. CDR1 and CDR2 (germline): WSHSY, SAAADI. Trimming left V 4 bases short and J 10 bases short, with 14 bases between. CDR3 residues: CASSVVSRSSPLHF. Written as DNA, the CDR3 is TGCGCCAGCAGTGTGGTCAGCCGGAGCTCACCCCTCCACTTT.

The chain carries TRBV5-1 and TRBJ1-1; TRBD1 is a possible D gene (6 bases). CDR3 size: 15 residues. Trimming cost V 2 bases and J 2 bases, with 13 bases left between them. Germline-derived CDR1 and CDR2 are SGHRS and YFSETQ. CDR3 sequence reads: CASSFSSDRNTEAFF. The CDR3 DNA sequence: TGCGCCAGCAGCTTTAGTTCGGACAGAAACACTGAAGCTTTCTTT.

This chain connects TRBV2 to TRBJ2-3, with 8 bases identical to TRBD2. Germline CDR1 is SNHLY and CDR2 is FYNNEI. V lost 8 bases to trimming and J lost 6 bases; unmatched junction nucleotides: 13. CDR3 length: 15 residues. The CDR3 DNA is TGTGCCAGCGCCCGATGGACTAGCTCGAGGGATACGCAGTATTTT. Translated, it gives CASARWTSSRDTQYF.

This clonotype was observed a handful of times. V and J are TRBV7-9 and TRBJ1-4; possibly TRBD1 for D (6 bases). Germline V CDR1 and CDR2: SEHNR, FQNEAQ (reference sequence). The CDR3 runs 13 residues. V lost 5 bases and J 8 bases, leaving 12 bases between the germline ends. The CDR3 loop reads CASSEGVGEKLFF. Written as DNA, the CDR3 is TGTGCCAGCAGCGAGGGGGTTGGAGAAAAACTGTTTTTT.

J is TRBJ1-3 and V is TRBV7-2; tentatively, D is TRBD1 (5 bases). V was clipped by 0 bases and J by 0 bases, with 15 bases between them. Germline loops: CDR1 SGHTA, CDR2 FQGNSA. The CDR3 contains 18 residues. For the CDR3, the DNA is TGTGCCAGCAGCTTAGCGCAACCGGGACCGGCCTCTGGAAACACCATATATTTT. This translates into CASSLAQPGPASGNTIYF.

CDR3 protein: CASSPGGQADQETQYF. CDR3 in DNA: TGTGCCAGCAGTCCTGGGGGACAGGCAGACCAAGAGACCCAGTACTTC. The genes are TRBV12-3 or TRBV12-4 and TRBJ2-5; 8 nucleotides agree with TRBD1. This CDR3 contains 16 residues. The V and J ends lost 5 bases and 0 bases, in that order; junction bases with no gene match: 8.

The chain is built from TRBV7-9 and TRBJ1-5; D not certain. Germline lookup yields CDR1 SEHNR and CDR2 FQNEAQ (reference sequence). Trimming took off 1 base at V and 6 bases at J, with 16 bases between the two ends. This CDR3 region has 16 residues. CDR3 in DNA: TGTGCCAGCAGCTTAGGTCCTATCACAGCGGGTCAGCCCCAGCATTTT. Translation: CASSLGPITAGQPQHF.

This sequence joins TRBV7-2 and TRBJ2-2; D is uncertain. This CDR3 is built from 15 residues. Germline CDR1 reads SGHTA; CDR2 reads FQGNSA. Trimming took off 5 bases at V and 0 bases at J, with 10 bases between the two ends. CDR3 sequence reads: CASSPNFANTGELFF. CDR3 DNA: TGTGCCAGCAGCCCAAATTTCGCGAACACCGGGGAGCTGTTTTTT.

The rearrangement uses TRBV6-5 and TRBJ1-4; D possibly corresponds to TRBD1 (6 bases). The CDR3 has 14 residues. Trimming removed 10 bases at V and 5 bases at J, with 17 bases between. Germline V gene sequence: CDR1 MNHEY, CDR2 SVGAGI. CDR3 residues: CATKWSGGNEKLFF. The CDR3 bases are TGTGCCACCAAGTGGTCCGGGGGCAATGAAAAACTGTTTTTT.

There are a few counts of this clonotype. The chain is built from TRBV29-1 and TRBJ2-5; no firm D call. V was cut by 1 base and J by 8 bases, with 8 bases left in between. The CDR3 totals 11 residues. The germline CDR1 and CDR2 sequences are SQVTM and ANQGSEA. This CDR3 reads CSVEVSLTQYF. In DNA, the CDR3 is TGCAGCGTTGAAGTATCCCTAACCCAGTACTTC.